The next 18 T cell receptor beta chains were all read from a single sample in a study of beta chain features in type 1 diabetes. Every isolated RNA sample was fully reverse transcribed, so sequencing captured expressed TCRB transcripts. Method: immunoSEQ multiplex PCR; TCRdb's copy keeps in-frame clones and lacks some. The sample yields 300,000 to 450,000 clones, about 20% seen once. The sequencing sample was made of naive CD4+ T cells from blood. The receptors originated from a woman between 18 and 29 years old in good health.

This clone occurred a few times. The gene calls are TRBV7-9 and TRBJ1-1; D remains unclear. Trimming removed 5 bases from V and 1 base from J, with 11 bases in between. CDR1 is SEHNR and CDR2 is FQNEAQ in the germline V gene (reference sequence). This CDR3 has 14 residues. For the CDR3, the DNA is TGTGCCAGCAGCCCCAAAGCCGCGAACACTGAAGCTTTCTTT. This gives the protein CASSPKAANTEAFF.

The rearrangement joins TRBV4-1 to TRBJ2-3; TRBD2 matches 7 bases. The CDR3 runs 15 residues. Germline assignment: CDR1 MGHRA and CDR2 YSYEKL. Germline trimming cut 9 bases from V and 0 bases from J; bases unmatched to any gene: 9. The CDR3 nucleotides read TGCGCCAGTCGTGCTGCGGGACTAAGCACAGATACGCAGTATTTT. As protein: CASRAAGLSTDTQYF.

The CDR3 sequence is CASSQDREASYEQYF. The CDR3 nucleotides read TGCGCCAGCAGCCAAGATCGAGAGGCTTCCTACGAGCAGTACTTC. This chain links TRBV4-3 with TRBJ2-7; D ambiguous. Looked up from germline, CDR1 is LGHNA and CDR2 is YSLEER. V gave up 0 bases and J gave up 1 base, with 10 bases separating them. The CDR3 sequence is 15 residues long.

This clone has just a few counts. V and J are TRBV2 and TRBJ1-2, with 9 bases matching TRBD1. The V and J ends lost 6 bases and 8 bases, in that order; junction bases with no gene match: 7. The CDR3 length is 13 residues. The germline V gene encodes CDR1 SNHLY and CDR2 FYNNEI. CDR3 residues: CASRDDRGEGYTF. The CDR3 DNA reads TGTGCCAGCAGGGATGACAGGGGGGAAGGCTACACCTTC.

The CDR3: CASSGTGSINSPLHF. The CDR3 DNA reads TGTGCCAGCAGCGGGACAGGGAGCATTAATTCACCCCTCCACTTT. The chain couples TRBV9 to TRBJ1-6; 8 bases map to TRBD1. V was pared by 3 bases and J by 6 bases, with 5 bases of the junction left unmatched. Germline loops: CDR1 SGDLS, CDR2 YYNGEE. This CDR3 has 15 amino acids.

A few counts support this clone. V is TRBV19 and J is TRBJ2-5, with 9 bases identical to TRBD2. V was pared by 11 bases and J by 3 bases, with 7 bases of the junction left unmatched. The CDR3 totals 13 residues. CDR1 is LNHDA, CDR2 SQIVND, per germline (reference sequence). CDR3 amino acids: CASNSGSEETQYF. The CDR3 DNA is TGTGCCTCAAATAGCGGGAGTGAAGAGACCCAGTACTTC.

The rearrangement uses TRBV5-4 and TRBJ1-2; D gene ambiguous. Trimming pared 0 bases from V and 8 bases from J, leaving 11 bases between. Germline-derived CDR1 and CDR2 are SGHNT and YYREEE (reference sequence). This CDR3 region has 13 residues. CDR3 region: CASSLVAVGGYTF. The CDR3 nucleotides are TGTGCCAGCAGCTTGGTCGCGGTTGGAGGCTACACCTTC.

The J gene is TRBJ2-3, the V gene TRBV4-2; TRBD2 matches at 9 bases. CDR3 length: 16 residues. Germline CDR1 and CDR2: LGHNA and YNFKEQ. Germline trimming cut 1 base from V and 2 bases from J; bases unmatched to any gene: 4. The CDR3 sequence: CASSQVLAGNTDTQYF. Here the CDR3 DNA reads TGTGCCAGCAGCCAAGTCCTAGCGGGAAACACAGATACGCAGTATTTT.

V gene TRBV30 combines with J gene TRBJ1-3; D is perhaps TRBD1 (6 bases). The CDR3 sequence is 14 residues long. Trimming cost V 4 bases and J 1 base, with 11 bases left between them. The germline V gene encodes CDR1 GTSNPN and CDR2 SVGIG (reference sequence). As DNA, the CDR3 is TGTGCCTGGAACGGACAGACGTCTGGAAACACCATATATTTT. Amino acids: CAWNGQTSGNTIYF.

This chain uses TRBV7-8 with TRBJ1-2, with TRBD1 as a possible D gene (5 bases). The CDR3 is 14 residues long. Germline CDR1 and CDR2: SGHVS and FQNEAQ. The V end lost 6 bases, the J end lost 2 bases, and 13 bases lay between the germline ends. CDR3 nucleotide sequence: TGTGCCAGCAGGGGGGGGACGTCCAACTATGGCTACACCTTC. The encoded protein is CASRGGTSNYGYTF.

This chain uses TRBV4-1 with TRBJ1-2, with D unresolved. Germline-derived CDR1 and CDR2 are MGHRA and YSYEKL. CDR3 length: 14 amino acids. V lost 1 base, J lost 6 bases, and 12 bases lay in between. The CDR3 protein is CASSQVGQEDGYTF. CDR3 nucleotide sequence: TGCGCCAGCAGCCAAGTAGGCCAGGAAGATGGCTACACCTTC.

A few counts support this clone. The chain carries TRBV30 and TRBJ2-1; TRBD2 aligns across 13 bases. V lost 4 bases, J lost 8 bases, and 14 bases stayed unmatched. The CDR3 spans 17 residues. In germline, CDR1 is GTSNPN, CDR2 SVGIG (reference sequence). The CDR3 coding sequence is TGTGCCTGGACTATCGTTTCCGGGACTAGCGGGGACGATGAGCAGTTCTTC. Translated: CAWTIVSGTSGDDEQFF. Filled out from reference TRBV30 and TRBJ2-1, the complete variable domain reads SQTIHQWPATLVQPVGSPLSLECTVEGTSNPNLYWYRQAAGRGLQLLFYSVGIGQISSEVPQNLSASRPQDRQFILSSKKLLLSDSGFYLCAWTIVSGTSGDDEQFFGPGTRLTVL.

The rearrangement links TRBV30 to TRBJ1-1; a possible D gene is TRBD1 (5 bases). The V gene's germline CDR1 is GTSNPN and CDR2 SVGIG (reference sequence). Trimming pared 2 bases from V and 6 bases from J, leaving 13 bases between. The CDR3 totals 13 residues. CDR3 bases: TGTGCCTGGAGTAGTACCTGGGGGGCTGAAGCTTTCTTT. Its protein product is CAWSSTWGAEAFF.

This clone turned up a few times. The chain carries TRBV30 and TRBJ2-2; D uncertain. V was pared by 0 bases and J by 4 bases, with 3 bases between. The CDR3 extends over 12 amino acids. The germline V gene has CDR1 GTSNPN and CDR2 SVGIG (reference sequence). CDR3 sequence: CAWSVSTGELFF. CDR3 nucleotides: TGTGCCTGGAGTGTGAGCACCGGGGAGCTGTTTTTT.

The chain couples TRBV4-2 to TRBJ1-1; 9 bases are a match to TRBD1. The CDR3 sequence is 15 residues long. The V gene's germline CDR1 is LGHNA and CDR2 YNFKEQ. Trimming cost V 1 base and J 4 bases; bases outside gene matches: 4. CDR3 sequence: CASSQGDRVGTEAFF. CDR3 DNA: TGTGCCAGCAGCCAAGGGGACAGGGTGGGCACTGAAGCTTTCTTT.

This clone was seen only a few times. Additional DNA sequences in this sample encode the identical CDR3. V usage is TRBV5-1 and J usage is TRBJ1-6; 7 bases fit TRBD1. Trimming took 0 bases from V and 8 from J; bases not matched to a gene: 2. CDR1 SGHRS and CDR2 YFSETQ come from the germline V gene. The length of the CDR3 is 14 residues. The CDR3 reads CASSLGQGDSPLHF. The CDR3 DNA reads TGCGCCAGCAGCTTGGGACAGGGCGATTCACCCCTCCACTTT.

The V and J genes are TRBV9 and TRBJ1-2, with unresolved D. The CDR3 loop spans 13 amino acids. Germline loops: CDR1 SGDLS, CDR2 YYNGEE. V was trimmed by 0 bases and J by 3 bases, leaving 6 bases between them. CDR3 coding DNA: TGTGCCAGCAGCGTAGGCCAGGACTATGGCTACACCTTC. This codes for CASSVGQDYGYTF.

On this clone: The sample carries other DNA sequences with the same CDR3. The chain uses TRBV5-1 and TRBJ2-1; 8 bases fit TRBD2. The CDR3 is 16 amino acids. Germline assignment: CDR1 SGHRS and CDR2 YFSETQ. V gave up 1 base and J gave up 0 bases; unmatched junction bases: 3. The CDR3 spells CASSLTSGSSYNEQFF. DNA of the CDR3: TGCGCCAGCAGCTTGACCAGCGGGAGCTCCTACAATGAGCAGTTCTTC.